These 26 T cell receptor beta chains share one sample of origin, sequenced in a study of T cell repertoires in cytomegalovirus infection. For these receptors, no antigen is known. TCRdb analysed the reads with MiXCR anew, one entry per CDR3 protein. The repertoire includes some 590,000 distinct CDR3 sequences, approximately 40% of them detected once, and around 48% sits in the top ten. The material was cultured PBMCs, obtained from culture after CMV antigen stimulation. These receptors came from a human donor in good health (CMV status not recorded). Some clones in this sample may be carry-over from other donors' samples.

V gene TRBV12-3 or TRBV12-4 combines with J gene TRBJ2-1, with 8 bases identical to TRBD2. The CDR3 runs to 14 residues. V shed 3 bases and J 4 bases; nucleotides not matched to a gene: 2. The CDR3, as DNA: TGTGCCAGCAGTTTTGCTAGCGGGTACAATGAGCAGTTCTTC. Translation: CASSFASGYNEQFF.

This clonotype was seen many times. CDR3 sequence reads: CASSSRGNTIYF. In nucleotides, the CDR3 is TGTGCCAGCAGCTCCAGGGGAAACACCATATATTTT. This chain joins TRBV7-2 and TRBJ1-3; D not certain. Germline CDR1 SGHTA, CDR2 FQGNSA. The CDR3 runs 12 residues. Trimming removed 4 bases at V and 4 bases at J, with 5 bases between.

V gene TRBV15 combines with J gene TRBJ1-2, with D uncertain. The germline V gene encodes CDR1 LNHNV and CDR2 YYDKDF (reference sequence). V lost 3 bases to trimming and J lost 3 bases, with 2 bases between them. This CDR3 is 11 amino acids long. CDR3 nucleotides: TGTGCCACCAGCAGTTACTATGGCTACACCTTC. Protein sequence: CATSSYYGYTF.

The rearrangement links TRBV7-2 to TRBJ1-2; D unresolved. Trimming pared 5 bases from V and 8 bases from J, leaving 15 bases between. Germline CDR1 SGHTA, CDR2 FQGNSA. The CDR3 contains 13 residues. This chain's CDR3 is CASSLHGVEGYTF. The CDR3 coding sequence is TGTGCCAGCAGCCTCCATGGGGTGGAGGGCTACACCTTC.

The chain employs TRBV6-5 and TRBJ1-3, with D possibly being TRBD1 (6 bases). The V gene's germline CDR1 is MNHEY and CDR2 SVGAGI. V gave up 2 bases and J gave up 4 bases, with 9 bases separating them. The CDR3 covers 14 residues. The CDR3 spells CASSYTRGGNTIYF. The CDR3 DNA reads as TGTGCCAGCAGTTACACCAGGGGAGGAAACACCATATATTTT.

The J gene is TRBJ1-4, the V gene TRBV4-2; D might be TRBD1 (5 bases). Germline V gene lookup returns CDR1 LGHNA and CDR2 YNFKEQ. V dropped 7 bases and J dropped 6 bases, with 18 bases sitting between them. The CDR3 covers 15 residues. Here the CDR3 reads CASTPTRQTYEKLFF. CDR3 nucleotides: TGTGCCAGCACCCCCACTAGACAGACTTATGAAAAACTGTTTTTT.

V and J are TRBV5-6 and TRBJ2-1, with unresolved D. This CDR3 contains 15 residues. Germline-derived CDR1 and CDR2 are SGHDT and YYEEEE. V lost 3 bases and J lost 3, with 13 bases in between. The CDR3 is CASSSHPGLYNEQFF. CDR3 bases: TGTGCCAGCAGCTCTCATCCGGGCCTCTACAATGAGCAGTTCTTC. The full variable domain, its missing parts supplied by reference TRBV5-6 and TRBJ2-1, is DAGVTQSPTHLIKTRGQQVTLRCSPKSGHDTVSWYQQALGQGPQFIFQYYEEEERQRGNFPDRFSGHQFPNYSSELNVNALLLGDSALYLCASSSHPGLYNEQFFGPGTRLTVL.

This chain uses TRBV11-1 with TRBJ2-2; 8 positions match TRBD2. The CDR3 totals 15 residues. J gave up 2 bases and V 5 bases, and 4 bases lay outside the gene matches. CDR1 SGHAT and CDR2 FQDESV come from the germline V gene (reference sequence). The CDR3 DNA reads TGTGCCAGCAGCCGGGGGGGGTTTAACACCGGGGAGCTGTTTTTT. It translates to CASSRGGFNTGELFF.

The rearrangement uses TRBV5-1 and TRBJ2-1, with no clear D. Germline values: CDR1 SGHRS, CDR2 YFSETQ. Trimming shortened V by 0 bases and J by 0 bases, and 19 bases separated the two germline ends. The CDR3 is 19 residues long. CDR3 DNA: TGCGCCAGCAGCTTGGTTTCACAGTATGTACGTATCTCCTACAATGAGCAGTTCTTC. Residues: CASSLVSQYVRISYNEQFF.

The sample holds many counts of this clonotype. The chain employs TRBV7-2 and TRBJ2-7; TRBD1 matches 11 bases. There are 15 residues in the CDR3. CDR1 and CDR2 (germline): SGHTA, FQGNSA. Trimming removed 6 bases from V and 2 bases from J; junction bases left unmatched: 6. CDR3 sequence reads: CASRIPGQGAYEQYF. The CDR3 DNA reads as TGTGCCAGCAGGATCCCGGGACAGGGGGCCTACGAGCAGTACTTC.

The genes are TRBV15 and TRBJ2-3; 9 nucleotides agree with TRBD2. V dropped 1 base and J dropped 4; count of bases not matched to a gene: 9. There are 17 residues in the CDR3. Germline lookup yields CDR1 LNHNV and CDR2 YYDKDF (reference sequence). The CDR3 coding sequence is TGTGCCACCAGCAGAGCAAGCGGGAGGATCGGTTCAGATACGCAGTATTTT. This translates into CATSRASGRIGSDTQYF.

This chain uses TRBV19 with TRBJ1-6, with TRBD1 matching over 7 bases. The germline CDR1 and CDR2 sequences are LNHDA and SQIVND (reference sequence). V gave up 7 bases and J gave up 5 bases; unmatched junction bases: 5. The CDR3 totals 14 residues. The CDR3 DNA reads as TGTGCCAGTACCAGGGGGTTTAATAATTCACCCCTCCACTTT. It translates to CASTRGFNNSPLHF. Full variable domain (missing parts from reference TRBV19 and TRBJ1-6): DGGITQSPKYLFRKEGQNVTLSCEQNLNHDAMYWYRQDPGQGLRLIYYSQIVNDFQKGDIAEGYSVSREKKESFPLTVTSAQKNPTAFYLCASTRGFNNSPLHFGNGTRLTVT.

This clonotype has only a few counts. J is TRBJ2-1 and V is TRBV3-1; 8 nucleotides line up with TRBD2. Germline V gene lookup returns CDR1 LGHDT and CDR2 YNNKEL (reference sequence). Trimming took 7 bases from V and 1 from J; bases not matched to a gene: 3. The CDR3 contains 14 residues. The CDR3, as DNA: TGTGCCAGCACCCCGGGGGGGTCCTACAATGAGCAGTTCTTC. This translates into CASTPGGSYNEQFF.

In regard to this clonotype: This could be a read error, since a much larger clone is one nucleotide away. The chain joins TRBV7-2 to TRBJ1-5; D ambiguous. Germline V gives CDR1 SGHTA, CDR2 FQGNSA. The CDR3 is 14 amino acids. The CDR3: CANSRMGYNQPQHF. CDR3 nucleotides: TGTGCCAACAGCCGGATGGGGTACAATCAGCCCCAGCATTTT.

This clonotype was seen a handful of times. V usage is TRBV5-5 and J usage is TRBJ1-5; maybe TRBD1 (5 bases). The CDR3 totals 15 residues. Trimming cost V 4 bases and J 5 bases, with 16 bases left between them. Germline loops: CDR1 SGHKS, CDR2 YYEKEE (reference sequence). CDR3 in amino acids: CASSATGTGHQPQHF. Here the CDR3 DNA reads TGTGCCAGCAGCGCTACGGGGACCGGGCATCAGCCCCAGCATTTT. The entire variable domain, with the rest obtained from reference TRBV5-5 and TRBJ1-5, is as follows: DAGVTQSPTHLIKTRGQQVTLRCSPISGHKSVSWYQQVLGQGPQFIFQYYEKEERGRGNFPDRFSARQFPNYSSELNVNALLLGDSALYLCASSATGTGHQPQHFGDGTRLSIL.

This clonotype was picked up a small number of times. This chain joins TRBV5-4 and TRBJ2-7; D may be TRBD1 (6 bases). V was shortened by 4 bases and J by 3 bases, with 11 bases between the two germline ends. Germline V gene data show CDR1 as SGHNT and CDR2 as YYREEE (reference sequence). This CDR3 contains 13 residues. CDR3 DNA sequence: TGTGCCAGCAGCAAGGGACACCTCTACGAGCAGTACTTC. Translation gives CASSKGHLYEQYF.

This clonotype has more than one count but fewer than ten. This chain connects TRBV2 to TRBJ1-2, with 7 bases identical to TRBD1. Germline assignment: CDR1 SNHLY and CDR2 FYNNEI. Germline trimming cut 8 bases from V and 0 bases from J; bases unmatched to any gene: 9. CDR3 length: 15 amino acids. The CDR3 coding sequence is TGTGCCAGCTCTGGACAGGCTTTTACTAACTATGGCTACACCTTC. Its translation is CASSGQAFTNYGYTF.

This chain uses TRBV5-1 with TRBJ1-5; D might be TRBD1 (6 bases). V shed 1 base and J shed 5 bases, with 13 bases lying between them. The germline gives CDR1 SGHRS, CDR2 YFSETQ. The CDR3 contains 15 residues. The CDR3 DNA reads TGCGCCAGCAGCTTGCAGGGGCAACGGGATCAGCCCCAGCATTTT. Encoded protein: CASSLQGQRDQPQHF.

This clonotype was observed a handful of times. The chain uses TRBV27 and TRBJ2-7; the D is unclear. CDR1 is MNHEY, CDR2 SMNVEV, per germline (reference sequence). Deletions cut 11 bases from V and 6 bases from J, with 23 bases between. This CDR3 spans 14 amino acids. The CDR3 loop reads CAWYDLAQDGEQYF. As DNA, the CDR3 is TGTGCCTGGTATGATTTGGCCCAAGACGGCGAGCAGTACTTC.

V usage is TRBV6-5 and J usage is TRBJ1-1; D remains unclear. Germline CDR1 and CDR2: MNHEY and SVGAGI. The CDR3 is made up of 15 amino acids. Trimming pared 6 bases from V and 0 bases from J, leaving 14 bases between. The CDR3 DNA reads TGTGCCAGCAGCCCCCTGGGAGGAATGAACACTGAAGCTTTCTTT. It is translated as CASSPLGGMNTEAFF.

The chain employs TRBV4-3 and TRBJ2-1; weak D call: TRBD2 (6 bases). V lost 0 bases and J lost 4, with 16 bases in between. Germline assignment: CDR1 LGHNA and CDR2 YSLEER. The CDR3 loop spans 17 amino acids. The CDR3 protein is CASSQEAQRAIYNEQFF. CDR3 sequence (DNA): TGCGCCAGCAGCCAAGAGGCTCAGCGGGCTATTTACAATGAGCAGTTCTTC.

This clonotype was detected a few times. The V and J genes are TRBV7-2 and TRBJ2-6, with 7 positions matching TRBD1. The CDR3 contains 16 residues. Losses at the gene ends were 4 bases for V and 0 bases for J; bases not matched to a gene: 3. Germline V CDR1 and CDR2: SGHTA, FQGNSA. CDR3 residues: CASSSGQLSGANVLTF. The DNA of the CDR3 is TGTGCCAGCAGCTCGGGACAGCTCTCTGGGGCCAACGTCCTGACTTTC.

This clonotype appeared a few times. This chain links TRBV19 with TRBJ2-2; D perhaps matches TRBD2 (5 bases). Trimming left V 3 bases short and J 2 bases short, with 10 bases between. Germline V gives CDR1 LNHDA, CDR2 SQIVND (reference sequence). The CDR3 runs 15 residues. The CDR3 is CASSIWTGNTGELFF. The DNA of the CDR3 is TGTGCCAGTAGTATCTGGACGGGAAACACCGGGGAGCTGTTTTTT.

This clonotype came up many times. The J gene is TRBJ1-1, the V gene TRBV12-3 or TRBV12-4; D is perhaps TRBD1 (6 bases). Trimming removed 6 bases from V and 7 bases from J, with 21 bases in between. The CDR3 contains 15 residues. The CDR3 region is CASSHGGSLRGEAFF. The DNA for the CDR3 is TGTGCCAGCAGCCATGGGGGCAGCCTAAGAGGTGAAGCTTTCTTT.

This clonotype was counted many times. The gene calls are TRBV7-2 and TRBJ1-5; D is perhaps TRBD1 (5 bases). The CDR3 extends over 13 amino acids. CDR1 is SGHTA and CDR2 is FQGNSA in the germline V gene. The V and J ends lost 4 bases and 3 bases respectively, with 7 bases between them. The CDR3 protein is CASSWDLNQPQHF. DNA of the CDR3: TGTGCCAGCAGCTGGGACCTCAATCAGCCCCAGCATTTT.

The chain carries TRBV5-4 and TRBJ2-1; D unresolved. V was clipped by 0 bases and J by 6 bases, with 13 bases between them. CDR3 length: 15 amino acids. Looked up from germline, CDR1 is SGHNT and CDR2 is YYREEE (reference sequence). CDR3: CASSLESETLNEQFF. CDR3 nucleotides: TGTGCCAGCAGCTTGGAGTCGGAGACTCTCAATGAGCAGTTCTTC.